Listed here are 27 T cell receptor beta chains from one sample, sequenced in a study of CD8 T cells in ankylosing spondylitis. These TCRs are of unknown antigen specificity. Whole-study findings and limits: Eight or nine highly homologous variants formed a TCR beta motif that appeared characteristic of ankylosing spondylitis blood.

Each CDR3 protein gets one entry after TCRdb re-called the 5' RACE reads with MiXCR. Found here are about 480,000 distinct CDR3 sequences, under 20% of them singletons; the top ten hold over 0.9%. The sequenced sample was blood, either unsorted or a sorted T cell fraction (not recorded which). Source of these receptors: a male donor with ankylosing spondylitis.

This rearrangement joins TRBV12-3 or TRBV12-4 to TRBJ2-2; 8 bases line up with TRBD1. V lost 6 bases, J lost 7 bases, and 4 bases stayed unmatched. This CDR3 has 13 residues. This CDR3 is CASRAGTGGELFF. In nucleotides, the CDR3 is TGTGCCAGCAGGGCCGGGACAGGCGGGGAGCTGTTTTTT.

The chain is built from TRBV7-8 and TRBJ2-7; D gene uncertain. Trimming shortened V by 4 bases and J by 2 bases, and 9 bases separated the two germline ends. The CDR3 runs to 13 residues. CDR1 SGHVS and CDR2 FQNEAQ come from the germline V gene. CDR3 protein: CASSSRLPYEQYF. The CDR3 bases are TGTGCCAGCAGCTCCAGACTTCCCTACGAGCAGTACTTC.

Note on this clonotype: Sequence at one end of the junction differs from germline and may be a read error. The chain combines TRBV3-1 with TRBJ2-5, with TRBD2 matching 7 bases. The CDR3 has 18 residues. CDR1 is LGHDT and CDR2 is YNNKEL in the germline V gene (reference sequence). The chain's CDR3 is CASTQETRLAADQETQYF. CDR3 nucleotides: TGTGCCAGCACCCAAGAAACTCGACTAGCAGCCGATCAAGAGACCCAGTACTTC.

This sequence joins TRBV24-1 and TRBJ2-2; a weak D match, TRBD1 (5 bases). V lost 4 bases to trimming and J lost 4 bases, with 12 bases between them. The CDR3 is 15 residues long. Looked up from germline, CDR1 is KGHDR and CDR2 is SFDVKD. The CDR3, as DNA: TGTGCCACCAGTGACCCAGGGTCGGGCACCGGGGAGCTGTTTTTT. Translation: CATSDPGSGTGELFF.

The CDR3, as DNA: TGTGCCAGCAGTTATACCAGGGGCACAGATACGCAGTATTTT. It specifies CASSYTRGTDTQYF. This chain connects TRBV11-2 to TRBJ2-3; D is possibly TRBD1 (5 bases). The CDR3 totals 14 residues. The V end was cut by 6 bases, the J end by 1 base, with 11 bases between. The germline V gene has CDR1 SGHAT and CDR2 FQNNGV.

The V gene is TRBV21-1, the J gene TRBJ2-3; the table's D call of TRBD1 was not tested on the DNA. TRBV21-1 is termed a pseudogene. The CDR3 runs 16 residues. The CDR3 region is CASSKVIGGAGDTQYF. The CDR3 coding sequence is TGTGCCAGCAGCAAAGTTATTGGGGGCGCGGGAGATACGCAGTATTTT.

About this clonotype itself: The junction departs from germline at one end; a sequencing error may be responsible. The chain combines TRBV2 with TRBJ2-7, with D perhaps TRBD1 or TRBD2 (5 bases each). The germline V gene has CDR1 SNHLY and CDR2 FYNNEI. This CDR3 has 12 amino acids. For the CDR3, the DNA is TGTGCCAGCAGCGAAGGTGGGGGAGCGGAGTACTTC. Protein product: CASSEGGGAEYF.

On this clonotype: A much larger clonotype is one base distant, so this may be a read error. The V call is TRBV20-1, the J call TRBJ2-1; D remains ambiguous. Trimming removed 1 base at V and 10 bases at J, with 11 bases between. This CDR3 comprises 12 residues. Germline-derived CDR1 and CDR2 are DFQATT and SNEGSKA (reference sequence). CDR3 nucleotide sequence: TGCAGTGCTAGAGCGGGCGGAAAGGAGCAGTTCTTC. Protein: CSARAGGKEQFF.

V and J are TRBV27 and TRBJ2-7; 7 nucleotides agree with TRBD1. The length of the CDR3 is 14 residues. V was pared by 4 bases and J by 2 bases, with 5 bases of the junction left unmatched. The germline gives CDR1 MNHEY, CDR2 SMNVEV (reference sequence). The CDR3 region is CASSSHRGPYEQYF. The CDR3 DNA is TGTGCCAGCAGTTCCCACAGGGGCCCCTACGAGCAGTACTTC.

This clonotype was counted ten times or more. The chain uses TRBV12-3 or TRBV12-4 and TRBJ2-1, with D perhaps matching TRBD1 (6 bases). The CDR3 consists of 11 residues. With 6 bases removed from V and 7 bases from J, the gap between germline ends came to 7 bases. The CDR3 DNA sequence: TGTGCCAGCAGACAGGGAAATGAGCAGTTCTTC. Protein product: CASRQGNEQFF.

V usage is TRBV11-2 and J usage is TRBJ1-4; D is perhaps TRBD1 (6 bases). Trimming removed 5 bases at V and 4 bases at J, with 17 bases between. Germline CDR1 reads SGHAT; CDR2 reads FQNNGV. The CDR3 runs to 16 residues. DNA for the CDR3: TGTGCCAGCAGCGCACGCTCGGGGGCCGGTAATGAAAAACTGTTTTTT. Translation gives CASSARSGAGNEKLFF.

The CDR3 loop reads CASSFGGVLNTGELFF. The CDR3 DNA is TGTGCCAGCAGTTTCGGGGGGGTGCTAAACACCGGGGAGCTGTTTTTT. The chain uses TRBV12-3 or TRBV12-4 and TRBJ2-2; TRBD2 aligns across 8 bases. V shed 3 bases, J shed 2 bases, and the junction held 5 bases outside the gene matches. The CDR3 is made up of 16 amino acids.

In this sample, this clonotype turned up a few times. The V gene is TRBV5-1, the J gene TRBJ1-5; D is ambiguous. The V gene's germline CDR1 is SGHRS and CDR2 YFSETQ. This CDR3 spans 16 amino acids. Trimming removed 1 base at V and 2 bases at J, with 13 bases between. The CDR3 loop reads CASSLLGSRGNQPQHF. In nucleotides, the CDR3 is TGCGCCAGCAGCTTGTTAGGTTCACGAGGCAATCAGCCCCAGCATTTT.

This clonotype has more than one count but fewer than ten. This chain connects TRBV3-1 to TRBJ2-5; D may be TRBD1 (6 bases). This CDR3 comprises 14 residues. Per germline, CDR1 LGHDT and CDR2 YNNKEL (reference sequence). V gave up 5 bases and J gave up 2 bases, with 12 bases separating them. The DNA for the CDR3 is TGTGCCAGCAGCGTAGCCAGGGGTCAAGAGACCCAGTACTTC. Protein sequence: CASSVARGQETQYF.

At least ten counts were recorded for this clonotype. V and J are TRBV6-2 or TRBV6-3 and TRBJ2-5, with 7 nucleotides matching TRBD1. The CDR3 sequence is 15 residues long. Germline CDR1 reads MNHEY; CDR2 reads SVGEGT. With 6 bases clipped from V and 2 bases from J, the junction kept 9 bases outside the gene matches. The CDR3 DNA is TGTGCCAGCAGCCAACACTGGACAGGACAAGAGACCCAGTACTTC. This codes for CASSQHWTGQETQYF.

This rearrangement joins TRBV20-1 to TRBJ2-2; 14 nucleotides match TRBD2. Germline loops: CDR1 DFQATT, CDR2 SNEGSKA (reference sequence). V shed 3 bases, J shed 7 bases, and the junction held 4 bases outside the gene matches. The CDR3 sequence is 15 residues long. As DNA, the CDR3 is TGCAGTGCTAGGACTAGCGGGAGGGCGAGCGGGGAGCTGTTTTTT. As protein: CSARTSGRASGELFF.

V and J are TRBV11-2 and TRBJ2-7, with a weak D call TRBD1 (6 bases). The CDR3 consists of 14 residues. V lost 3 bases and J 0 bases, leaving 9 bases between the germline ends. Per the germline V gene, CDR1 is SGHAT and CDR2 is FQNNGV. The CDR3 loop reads CASSLGHYSYEQYF. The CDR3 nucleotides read TGTGCCAGCAGCTTGGGACACTACTCCTACGAGCAGTACTTC.

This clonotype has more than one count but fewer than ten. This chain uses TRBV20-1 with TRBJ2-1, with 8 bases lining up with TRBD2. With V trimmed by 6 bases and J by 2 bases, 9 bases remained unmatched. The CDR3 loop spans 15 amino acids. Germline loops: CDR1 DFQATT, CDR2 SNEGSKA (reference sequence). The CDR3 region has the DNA TGCAGTGCGAGGACTCCCGGGAGGGCCTACAATGAGCAGTTCTTC. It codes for CSARTPGRAYNEQFF.

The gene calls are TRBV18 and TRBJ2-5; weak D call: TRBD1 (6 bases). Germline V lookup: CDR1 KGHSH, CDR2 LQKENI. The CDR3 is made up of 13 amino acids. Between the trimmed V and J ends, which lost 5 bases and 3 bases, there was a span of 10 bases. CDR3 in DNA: TGTGCCAGCTCAAGACAGGTTGAAGAGACCCAGTACTTC. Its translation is CASSRQVEETQYF.

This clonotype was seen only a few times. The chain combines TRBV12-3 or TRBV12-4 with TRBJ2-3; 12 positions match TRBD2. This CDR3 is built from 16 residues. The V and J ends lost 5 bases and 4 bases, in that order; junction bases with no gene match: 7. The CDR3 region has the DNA TGTGCCAGCAGTCCGCTAGCGGGGGGGCAGGCAGATACGCAGTATTTT. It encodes CASSPLAGGQADTQYF.

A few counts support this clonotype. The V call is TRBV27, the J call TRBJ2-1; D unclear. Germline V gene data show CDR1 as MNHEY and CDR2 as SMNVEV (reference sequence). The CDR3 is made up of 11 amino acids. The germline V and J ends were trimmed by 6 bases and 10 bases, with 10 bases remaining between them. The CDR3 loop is CASSTSKEQFF. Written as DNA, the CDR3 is TGTGCCAGCAGCACTTCAAAGGAGCAGTTCTTC.

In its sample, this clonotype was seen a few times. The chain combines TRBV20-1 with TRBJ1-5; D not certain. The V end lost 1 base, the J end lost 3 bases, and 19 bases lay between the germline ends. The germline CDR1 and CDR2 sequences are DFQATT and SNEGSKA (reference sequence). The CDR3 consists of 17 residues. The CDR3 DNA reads TGCAGTGCTAGAGGCGAGGGTAGGGAGCTTCTCAATCAGCCCCAGCATTTT. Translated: CSARGEGRELLNQPQHF.

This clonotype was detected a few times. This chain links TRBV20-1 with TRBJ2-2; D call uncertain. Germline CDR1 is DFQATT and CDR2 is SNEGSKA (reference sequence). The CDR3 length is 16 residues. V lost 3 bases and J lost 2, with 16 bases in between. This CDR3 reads CSASRFDGINTGELFF. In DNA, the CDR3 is TGCAGTGCTAGTAGGTTTGATGGGATTAACACCGGGGAGCTGTTTTTT.

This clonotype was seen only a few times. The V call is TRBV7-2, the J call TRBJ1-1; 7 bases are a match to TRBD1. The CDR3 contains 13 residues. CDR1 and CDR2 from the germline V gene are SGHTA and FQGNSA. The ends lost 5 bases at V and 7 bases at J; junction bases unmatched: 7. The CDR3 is CASSTRDSIEAFF. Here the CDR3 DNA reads TGTGCCAGCAGCACCCGGGACAGCATTGAAGCTTTCTTT.

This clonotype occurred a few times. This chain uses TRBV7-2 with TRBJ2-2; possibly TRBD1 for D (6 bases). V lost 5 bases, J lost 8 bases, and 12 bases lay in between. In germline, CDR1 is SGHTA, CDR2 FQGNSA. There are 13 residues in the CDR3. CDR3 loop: CASSKTGSGELFF. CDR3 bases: TGTGCCAGCAGCAAAACAGGGTCAGGGGAGCTGTTTTTT.

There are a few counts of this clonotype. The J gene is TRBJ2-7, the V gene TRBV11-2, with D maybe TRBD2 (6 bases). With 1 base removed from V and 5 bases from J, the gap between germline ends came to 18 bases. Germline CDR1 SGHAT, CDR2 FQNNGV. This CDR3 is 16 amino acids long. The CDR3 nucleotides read TGTGCCAGCAGCTTAGTCAAATTGGGGGGATCCCACGAGCAGTACTTC. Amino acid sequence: CASSLVKLGGSHEQYF.

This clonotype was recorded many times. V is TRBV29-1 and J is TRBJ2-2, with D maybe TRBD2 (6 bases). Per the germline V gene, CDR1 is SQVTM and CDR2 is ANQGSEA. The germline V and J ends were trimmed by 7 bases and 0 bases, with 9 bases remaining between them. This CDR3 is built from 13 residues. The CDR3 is CSGRATNTGELFF. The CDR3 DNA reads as TGCAGCGGGAGGGCTACGAACACCGGGGAGCTGTTTTTT.